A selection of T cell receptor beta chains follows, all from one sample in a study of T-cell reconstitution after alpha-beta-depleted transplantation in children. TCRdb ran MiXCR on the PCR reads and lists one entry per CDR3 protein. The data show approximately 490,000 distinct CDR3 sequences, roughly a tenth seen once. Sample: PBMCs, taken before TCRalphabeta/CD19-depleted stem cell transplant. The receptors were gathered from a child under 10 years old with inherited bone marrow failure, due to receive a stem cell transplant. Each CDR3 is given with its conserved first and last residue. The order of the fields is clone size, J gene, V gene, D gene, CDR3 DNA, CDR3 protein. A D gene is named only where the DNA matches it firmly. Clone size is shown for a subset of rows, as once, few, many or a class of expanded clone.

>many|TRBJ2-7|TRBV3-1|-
TGTGCCAGCAGCCAACCAGGGTACGAGCAGTACTTC
CASSQPGYEQYF
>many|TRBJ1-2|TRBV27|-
TGTGCCAGCAGTTTATTAGAGCCGGACTATGGCTACACCTTC
CASSLLEPDYGYTF
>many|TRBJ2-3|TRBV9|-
TGTGCCAGCAGCGTAGTAGTCCACGGGACAGATACGCAGTATTTT
CASSVVVHGTDTQYF
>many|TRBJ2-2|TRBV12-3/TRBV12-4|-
TGTGCCAGCAGTTTTATGCGGATGAACACCGGGGAGCTGTTTTTT
CASSFMRMNTGELFF
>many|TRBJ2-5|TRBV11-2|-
TGTGCCAGCAGCACAACAGGGAAAGAGACCCAGTACTTC
CASSTTGKETQYF
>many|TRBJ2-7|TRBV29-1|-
TGCAGCGTTTATAGGGAAGAGCAGTACTTC
CSVYREEQYF
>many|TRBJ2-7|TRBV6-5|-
TGTGCCAGCAGTTCCGACAACTGGGGATTGTACGAGCAGTACTTC
CASSSDNWGLYEQYF
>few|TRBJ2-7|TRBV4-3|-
TGCGCCAGCAGTCTCAGTGGACGGGGCGAGCAGTACTTC
CASSLSGRGEQYF
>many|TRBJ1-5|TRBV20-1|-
TGCAGTGCTAGAGGGGACATCGATCAGCCCCAGCATTTT
CSARGDIDQPQHF
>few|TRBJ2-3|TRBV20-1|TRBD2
TGCAGTGCTAGAGGCACGGCGGGAGGCCCCACAGATACGCAGTATTTT
CSARGTAGGPTDTQYF
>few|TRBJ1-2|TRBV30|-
TGTGCCTGGACCCAGATAGAAGGTGGTAACTATGGCTACACCTTC
CAWTQIEGGNYGYTF
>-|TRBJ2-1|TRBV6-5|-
TGTGCCAGCAGTTATCTGGCTGCCTACAATGAGCAGTTCTTC
CASSYLAAYNEQFF
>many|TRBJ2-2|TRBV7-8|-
TGTGCCAGCAGCTTAGCGCTGGCAGGGGTGACCGGGGAGCTGTTTTTT
CASSLALAGVTGELFF
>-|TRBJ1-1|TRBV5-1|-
TGCGCCAGCAGCTTTGGGCAGGGGAAGAACACTGAAGCTTTCTTT
CASSFGQGKNTEAFF
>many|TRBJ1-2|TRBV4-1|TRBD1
TGCGCCAGCAGCCATCGGGACAGGGGTGAATATGGCTACACCTTC
CASSHRDRGEYGYTF
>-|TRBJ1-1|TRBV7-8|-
TGTGCCAGCAGCTTAGAAGGGGGGGGGGCGACAATGAACACTGAAGCTTTCTTT
CASSLEGGGATMNTEAFF
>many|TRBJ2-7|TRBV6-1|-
TGTGCCAGCAGTATGATGATGGGTGCCACCGAGCAGTACTTC
CASSMMMGATEQYF
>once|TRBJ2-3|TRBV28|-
TGTGCCAGCAGTTTGCTCCCCGGGACTAGCACAGATACGCAGTATTTT
CASSLLPGTSTDTQYF